Below, one TCR beta chain is given with its context. Sequencing used immunoSEQ multiplex PCR; TCRdb keeps in-frame clones, though not all of them. The sample holds approximately 150,000 clones, over 85% seen once. J gave up 11 bases and V 6 bases, and 6 bases lay outside the gene matches. Looked up from germline, CDR1 is DFQATT and CDR2 is SNEGSKA (reference sequence). This CDR3 is 10 amino acids long. This specimen comes from a study of T cell responses to AZD1222 COVID-19 vaccine. The source material was peripheral blood, sampled 28 days after the second AZD1222 dose. V usage is TRBV20-1 and J usage is TRBJ1-1; 7 nucleotides agree with TRBD1. This receptor was taken from an adult who received the AZD1222 COVID-19 vaccine. The CDR3 here is CSATSGGAFF. DNA of the CDR3: TGCAGTGCGACATCAGGGGGGGCTTTCTTT.